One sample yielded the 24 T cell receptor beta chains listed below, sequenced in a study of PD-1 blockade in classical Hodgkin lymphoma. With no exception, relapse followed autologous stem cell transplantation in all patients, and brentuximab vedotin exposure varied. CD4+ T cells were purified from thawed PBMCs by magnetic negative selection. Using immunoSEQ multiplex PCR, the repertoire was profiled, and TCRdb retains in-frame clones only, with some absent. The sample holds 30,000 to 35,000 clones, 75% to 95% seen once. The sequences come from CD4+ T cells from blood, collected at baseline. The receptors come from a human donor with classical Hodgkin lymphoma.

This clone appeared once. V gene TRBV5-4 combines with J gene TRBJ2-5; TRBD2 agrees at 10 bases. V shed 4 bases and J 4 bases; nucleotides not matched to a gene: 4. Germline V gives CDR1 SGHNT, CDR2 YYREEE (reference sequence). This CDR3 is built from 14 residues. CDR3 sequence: CASSIAGGGETQYF. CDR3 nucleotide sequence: TGTGCCAGCAGCATAGCGGGGGGAGGAGAGACCCAGTACTTC.

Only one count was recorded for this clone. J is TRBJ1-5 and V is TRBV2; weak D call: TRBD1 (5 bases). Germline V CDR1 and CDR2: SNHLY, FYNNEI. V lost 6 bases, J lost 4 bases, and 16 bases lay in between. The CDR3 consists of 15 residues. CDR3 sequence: CASRNGGVGNQPQHF. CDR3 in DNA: TGTGCCAGCAGGAACGGGGGGGTGGGGAATCAGCCCCAGCATTTT.

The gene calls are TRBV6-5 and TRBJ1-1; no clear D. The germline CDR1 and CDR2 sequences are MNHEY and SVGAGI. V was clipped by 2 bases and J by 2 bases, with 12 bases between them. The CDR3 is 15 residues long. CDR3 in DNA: TGTGCCAGCAGTTACGTAGGTGGTAGAAACACTGAAGCTTTCTTT. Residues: CASSYVGGRNTEAFF.

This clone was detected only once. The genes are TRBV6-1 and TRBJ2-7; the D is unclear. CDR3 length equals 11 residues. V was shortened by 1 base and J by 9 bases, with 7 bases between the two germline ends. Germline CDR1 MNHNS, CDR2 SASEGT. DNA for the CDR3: TGTGCCAGCAGTGAAGGGCCAGGGCAGTACTTC. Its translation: CASSEGPGQYF.

CDR3 in amino acids: CASSKDGGLVTGELFF. The CDR3 DNA follows: TGTGCCAGCAGCAAAGATGGCGGGCTAGTGACCGGGGAGCTGTTTTTT. This chain links TRBV21-1 with TRBJ2-2; TRBD2, the table's D call, lacks a check against the DNA. TRBV21-1 is annotated as a pseudogene. The length of the CDR3 is 16 residues.

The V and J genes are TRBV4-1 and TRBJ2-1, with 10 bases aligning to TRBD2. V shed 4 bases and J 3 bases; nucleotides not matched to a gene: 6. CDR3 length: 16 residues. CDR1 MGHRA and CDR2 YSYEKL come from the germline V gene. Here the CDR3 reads CASSLSSGRGYNEQFF. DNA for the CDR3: TGCGCCAGCAGCCTATCTAGCGGGAGAGGCTACAATGAGCAGTTCTTC.

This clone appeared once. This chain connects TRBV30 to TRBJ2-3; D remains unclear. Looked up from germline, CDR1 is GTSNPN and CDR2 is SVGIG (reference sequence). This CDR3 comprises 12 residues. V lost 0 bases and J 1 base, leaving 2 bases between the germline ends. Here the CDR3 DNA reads TGTGCCTGGAGTGTACGCACAGATACGCAGTATTTT. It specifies CAWSVRTDTQYF. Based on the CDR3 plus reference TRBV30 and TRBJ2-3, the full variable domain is SQTIHQWPATLVQPVGSPLSLECTVEGTSNPNLYWYRQAAGRGLQLLFYSVGIGQISSEVPQNLSASRPQDRQFILSSKKLLLSDSGFYLCAWSVRTDTQYFGPGTRLTVL.

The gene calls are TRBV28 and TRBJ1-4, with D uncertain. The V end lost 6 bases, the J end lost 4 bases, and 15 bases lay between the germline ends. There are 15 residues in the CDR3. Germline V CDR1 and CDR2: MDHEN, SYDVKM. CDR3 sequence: CASSPHSVGNEKLFF. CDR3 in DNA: TGTGCCAGCAGCCCCCATTCGGTTGGTAATGAAAAACTGTTTTTT.

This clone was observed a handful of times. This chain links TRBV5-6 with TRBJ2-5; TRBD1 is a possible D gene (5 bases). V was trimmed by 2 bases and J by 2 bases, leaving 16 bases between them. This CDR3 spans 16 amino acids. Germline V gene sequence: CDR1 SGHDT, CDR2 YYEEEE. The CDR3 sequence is CASSFLREFAQETQYF. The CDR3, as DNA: TGTGCCAGCAGCTTCCTCAGGGAATTCGCACAAGAGACCCAGTACTTC.

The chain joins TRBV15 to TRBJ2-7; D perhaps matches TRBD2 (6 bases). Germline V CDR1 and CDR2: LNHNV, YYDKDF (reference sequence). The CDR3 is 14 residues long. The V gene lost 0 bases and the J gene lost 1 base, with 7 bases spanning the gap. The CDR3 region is CATSRERGSYEQYF. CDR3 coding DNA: TGTGCCACCAGCAGAGAGCGGGGTTCCTACGAGCAGTACTTC.

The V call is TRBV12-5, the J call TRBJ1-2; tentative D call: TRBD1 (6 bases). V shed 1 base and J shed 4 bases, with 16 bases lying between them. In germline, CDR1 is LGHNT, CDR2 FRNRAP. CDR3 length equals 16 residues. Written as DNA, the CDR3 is TGTGCTAGTGGTTTGGATCCGACAGGCCCGGGCTATGGCTACACCTTC. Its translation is CASGLDPTGPGYGYTF.

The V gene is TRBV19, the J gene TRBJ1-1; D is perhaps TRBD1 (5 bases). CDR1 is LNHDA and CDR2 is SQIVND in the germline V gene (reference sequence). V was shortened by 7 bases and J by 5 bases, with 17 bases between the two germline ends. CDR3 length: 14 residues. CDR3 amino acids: CASTSPGRSTEAFF. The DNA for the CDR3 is TGTGCCAGTACCTCCCCGGGGCGGTCGACTGAAGCTTTCTTT.

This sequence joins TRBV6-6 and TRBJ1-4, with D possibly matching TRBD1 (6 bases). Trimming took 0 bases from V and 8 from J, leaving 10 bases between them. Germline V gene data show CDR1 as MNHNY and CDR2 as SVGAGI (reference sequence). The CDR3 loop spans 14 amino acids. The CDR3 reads CASSYSIGGEKLFF. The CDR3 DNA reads TGTGCCAGCAGTTACTCGATTGGGGGCGAAAAACTGTTTTTT.

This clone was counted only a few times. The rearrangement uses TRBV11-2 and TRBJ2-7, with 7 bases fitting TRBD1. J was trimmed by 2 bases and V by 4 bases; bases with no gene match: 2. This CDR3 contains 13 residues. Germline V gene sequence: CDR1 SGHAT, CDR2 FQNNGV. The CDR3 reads CASSSDRAYEQYF. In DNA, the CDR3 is TGTGCCAGCAGCTCAGACAGGGCCTACGAGCAGTACTTC.

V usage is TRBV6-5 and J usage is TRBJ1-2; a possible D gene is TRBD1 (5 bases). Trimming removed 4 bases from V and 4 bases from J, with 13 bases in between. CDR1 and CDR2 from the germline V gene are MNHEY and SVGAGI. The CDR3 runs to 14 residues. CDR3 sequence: CASSFRGTTYGYTF. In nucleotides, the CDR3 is TGTGCCAGCAGTTTTAGGGGAACTACCTATGGCTACACCTTC.

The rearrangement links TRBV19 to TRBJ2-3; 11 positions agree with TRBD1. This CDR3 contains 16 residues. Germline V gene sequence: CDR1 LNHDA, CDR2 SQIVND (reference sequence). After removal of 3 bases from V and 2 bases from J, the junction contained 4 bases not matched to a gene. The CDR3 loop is CASSMGTGGTTDTQYF. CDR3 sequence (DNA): TGTGCCAGTAGTATGGGGACAGGGGGTACCACAGATACGCAGTATTTT.

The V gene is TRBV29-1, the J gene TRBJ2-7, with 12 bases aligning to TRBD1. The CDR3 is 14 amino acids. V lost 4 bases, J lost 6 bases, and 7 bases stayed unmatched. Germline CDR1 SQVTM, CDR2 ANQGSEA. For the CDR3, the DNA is TGCAGCGTTGGGTTGGGACAGGGGGCCCGCGAGCAGTACTTC. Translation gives CSVGLGQGAREQYF.

CDR3 DNA: TGTGCCAGCAGCAGAGTAGGACTGGGGCTCTACGAGCAGTACTTC. It yields the protein CASSRVGLGLYEQYF. The V call is TRBV7-8, the J call TRBJ2-7; D tentatively reads TRBD1 or TRBD2 (5 bases each). The ends were cut back, 5 bases at V and 3 bases at J, with 17 bases in the middle. This CDR3 region has 15 residues. Germline V lookup: CDR1 SGHVS, CDR2 FQNEAQ.

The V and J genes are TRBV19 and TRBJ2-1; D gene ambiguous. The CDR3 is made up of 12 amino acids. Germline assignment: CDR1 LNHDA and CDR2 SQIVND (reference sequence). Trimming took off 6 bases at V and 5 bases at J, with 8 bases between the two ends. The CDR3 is CASSLGDNEQFF. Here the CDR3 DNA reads TGTGCCAGTAGCCTAGGAGACAATGAGCAGTTCTTC.

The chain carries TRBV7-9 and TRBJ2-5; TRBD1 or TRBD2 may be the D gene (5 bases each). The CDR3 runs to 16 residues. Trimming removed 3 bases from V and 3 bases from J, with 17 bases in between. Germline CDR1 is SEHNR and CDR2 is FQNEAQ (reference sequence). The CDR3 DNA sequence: TGTGCCAGCAGCTTGGAGATCACGGGGCCGAAAGAGACCCAGTACTTC. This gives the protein CASSLEITGPKETQYF.

The CDR3 DNA is TGTGCCAGCAGTTGGGCAGGGGGAGACTATGGCTACACCTTC. Amino acids: CASSWAGGDYGYTF. This chain connects TRBV28 to TRBJ1-2, with 7 bases that match TRBD1. Germline assignment: CDR1 MDHEN and CDR2 SYDVKM. The CDR3 is made up of 14 amino acids. The ends lost 4 bases at V and 3 bases at J; junction bases unmatched: 5.

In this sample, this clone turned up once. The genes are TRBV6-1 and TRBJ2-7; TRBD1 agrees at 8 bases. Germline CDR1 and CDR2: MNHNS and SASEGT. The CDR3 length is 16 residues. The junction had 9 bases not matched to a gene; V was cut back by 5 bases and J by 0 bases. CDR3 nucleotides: TGTGCCAGCAGTAAAGACAGGGGTGGGAGCTCCTACGAGCAGTACTTC. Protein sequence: CASSKDRGGSSYEQYF.

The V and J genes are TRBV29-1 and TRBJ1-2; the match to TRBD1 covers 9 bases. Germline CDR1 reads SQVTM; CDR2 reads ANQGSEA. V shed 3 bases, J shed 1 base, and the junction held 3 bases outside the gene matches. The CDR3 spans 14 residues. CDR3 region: CSVDGTGLNYGYTF. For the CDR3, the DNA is TGCAGCGTTGACGGGACAGGGCTTAACTATGGCTACACCTTC.

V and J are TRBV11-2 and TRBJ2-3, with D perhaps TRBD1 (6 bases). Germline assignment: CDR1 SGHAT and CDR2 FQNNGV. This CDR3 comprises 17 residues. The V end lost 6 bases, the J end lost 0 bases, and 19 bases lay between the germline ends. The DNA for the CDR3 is TGTGCCAGCAGACAAGCTAGACAGGTCTCAAGCACAGATACGCAGTATTTT. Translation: CASRQARQVSSTDTQYF.